This record covers a single T cell receptor beta chain. This record comes from a study of blood T cell repertoires in COVID-19. Study summary: Specimens from acute and convalescent COVID-19 originated in the United States, Italy and Spain. T cells, B-cell-depleted T cells, or PBMCs provided the cDNA or gDNA that served as material.

In the source study's methods: Amplifying reference gene primers gave estimates of nucleated cell counts. This table comes from immunoSEQ multiplex PCR, and its TCRdb copy is limited to in-frame clones, with some not included. V, J and clone size derive from that table, while D and trimming were established from the DNA sequence. The sample has roughly 130,000 clones, around 83% seen once. The clonotype originates from a woman between 45 and 65 years old with acute or convalescent COVID-19. Sequencing was performed on peripheral blood.

As DNA, the CDR3 is TGCGCCAGCAGTTCGACAGGTTCCTCCTATAATTCACCCCTCCACTTT. This translates into CASSSTGSSYNSPLHF. V and J are TRBV5-1 and TRBJ1-6; perhaps TRBD1 as D (6 bases). The germline V and J ends were trimmed by 5 bases and 0 bases, with 12 bases remaining between them. Germline CDR1 and CDR2: SGHRS and YFSETQ. CDR3 length equals 16 residues.